These 31 T cell receptor beta chains came from one sample sequenced in a study of beta chain features in type 1 diabetes. Findings of the study overall: Patients with Type 1 diabetes showed moderately but significantly shorter TCRB CDR3s in all four CD4+ subsets.

The antigens these receptors bind are not known. Investigators reverse transcribed all isolated RNA, so they sequenced expressed TCRB transcripts. Using immunoSEQ multiplex PCR, the repertoire was profiled, and TCRdb retains in-frame clones only, with some absent. Counted here are hundreds of thousands of clones, over 12% occurring once; the ten biggest clones make up roughly 0.04%. Material: naive CD4+ T cells from blood. The receptors originated from a man between 18 and 35 years old with type 1 diabetes.

The sample holds a few counts of this clone. This rearrangement joins TRBV2 to TRBJ2-7; D is perhaps TRBD1 (6 bases). Trimming cost V 4 bases and J 4 bases, with 14 bases left between them. In germline, CDR1 is SNHLY, CDR2 FYNNEI. This CDR3 contains 14 residues. CDR3 in amino acids: CASSGAGVGYEQYF. CDR3 nucleotide sequence: TGTGCCAGCAGTGGGGCAGGGGTAGGTTACGAGCAGTACTTC.

This clone was counted a few times. The V and J genes are TRBV27 and TRBJ2-7, with D possibly matching TRBD1 (5 bases). Germline values: CDR1 MNHEY, CDR2 SMNVEV (reference sequence). V was shortened by 7 bases and J by 1 base, with 11 bases between the two germline ends. The CDR3 extends over 13 amino acids. CDR3 amino acids: CASTQGGSYEQYF. DNA of the CDR3: TGTGCCAGCACTCAGGGTGGGTCCTACGAGCAGTACTTC.

The chain has TRBV30 and TRBJ2-1; 8 bases are a match to TRBD1. V lost 5 bases, J lost 4 bases, and 1 base stayed unmatched. The germline V gene has CDR1 GTSNPN and CDR2 SVGIG (reference sequence). The CDR3 runs to 12 residues. The CDR3 spells CAWGQGYNEQFF. CDR3 coding DNA: TGTGCCTGGGGACAGGGTTACAATGAGCAGTTCTTC.

This clone was counted between two and nine times. The V and J genes are TRBV7-2 and TRBJ1-1; D is perhaps TRBD1 (5 bases). CDR3 length: 13 amino acids. Per germline, CDR1 SGHTA and CDR2 FQGNSA. V shed 7 bases and J shed 3 bases, with 12 bases lying between them. The CDR3 region is CASILDTHTEAFF. DNA of the CDR3: TGTGCCAGCATCCTGGACACTCACACTGAAGCTTTCTTT. The entire variable domain, with the rest obtained from reference TRBV7-2 and TRBJ1-1, is as follows: GAGVSQSPSNKVTEKGKDVELRCDPISGHTALYWYRQSLGQGLEFLIYFQGNSAPDKSGLPSDRFSAERTGGSVSTLTIQRTQQEDSAVYLCASILDTHTEAFFGQGTRLTVV.

Remarks on this clone: This same CDR3 is encoded by further DNA sequences in the sample. The rearrangement joins TRBV18 to TRBJ1-1; no clear D gene. Per germline, CDR1 KGHSH and CDR2 LQKENI. V lost 3 bases to trimming and J lost 2 bases, with 7 bases between them. The CDR3 has 13 amino acids. CDR3 loop: CASSPSANTEAFF. Here the CDR3 DNA reads TGTGCCAGCTCACCCTCGGCAAACACTGAAGCTTTCTTT.

The table lists this clone with a few counts. V is TRBV29-1 and J is TRBJ1-1; D call uncertain. Trimming shortened V by 6 bases and J by 0 bases, and 11 bases separated the two germline ends. The germline CDR1 and CDR2 sequences are SQVTM and ANQGSEA. This CDR3 has 13 residues. CDR3 sequence: CSVGKAVNTEAFF. CDR3 DNA sequence: TGCAGCGTCGGGAAGGCAGTGAACACTGAAGCTTTCTTT.

This chain connects TRBV5-6 to TRBJ1-4; 7 bases match TRBD1. With 2 bases clipped from V and 7 bases from J, the junction kept 8 bases outside the gene matches. The CDR3 has 15 amino acids. Germline values: CDR1 SGHDT, CDR2 YYEEEE. The CDR3 region has the DNA TGTGCCAGCAGCTTTCCACAGGGGATAAGTGAAAAACTGTTTTTT. Translating gives CASSFPQGISEKLFF.

The J gene is TRBJ2-3, the V gene TRBV4-3; 7 positions agree with TRBD1. V was clipped by 6 bases and J by 1 base; unmatched bases: 7. There are 15 residues in the CDR3. CDR1 and CDR2 from the germline V gene are LGHNA and YSLEER. CDR3 nucleotide sequence: TGCGCCAGCAGTCCCTCGGGGACAGGCACAGATACGCAGTATTTT. Protein sequence: CASSPSGTGTDTQYF.

The genes are TRBV2 and TRBJ2-1; D may correspond to TRBD1 or TRBD2 (5 bases each). The CDR3 sequence is 15 residues long. CDR1 and CDR2 (germline): SNHLY, FYNNEI. V dropped 2 bases and J dropped 6 bases, with 14 bases sitting between them. The CDR3 is CASSELGTGLNEQFF. CDR3 DNA sequence: TGTGCCAGCAGTGAATTGGGGACGGGGCTCAATGAGCAGTTCTTC.

The chain is built from TRBV18 and TRBJ2-7; TRBD1 matches 9 bases. Germline V gene data show CDR1 as KGHSH and CDR2 as LQKENI. This CDR3 has 16 residues. The trim removed 1 base at V and 5 bases at J, leaving 9 bases unmatched. Here the CDR3 reads CASSPRTGAGLDEQYF. DNA of the CDR3: TGTGCCAGCTCACCACGGACAGGGGCGGGTTTGGACGAGCAGTACTTC.

This rearrangement joins TRBV7-9 to TRBJ2-1, with TRBD1 matching 7 bases. The CDR3 spans 15 residues. The V gene's germline CDR1 is SEHNR and CDR2 FQNEAQ (reference sequence). J lost 6 bases, V lost 5 bases, and 10 bases had no gene match. Here the CDR3 DNA reads TGTGCCAGCAGCATACGACAGGGAGTATTCAATGAGCAGTTCTTC. Translated, it gives CASSIRQGVFNEQFF.

This clone has more than one count but fewer than ten. V and J are TRBV14 and TRBJ2-6, with D possibly being TRBD1 or TRBD2 (6 bases each). Germline CDR1 reads SGHDN; CDR2 reads FVKESK. V gave up 0 bases and J gave up 2 bases, with 20 bases separating them. The CDR3 has 20 residues. CDR3: CASSQEHVRGRSAGANVLTF. CDR3 nucleotide sequence: TGTGCCAGCAGCCAAGAGCATGTACGGGGGCGATCGGCTGGGGCCAACGTCCTGACTTTC.

This clone was seen a few times. The V call is TRBV7-2, the J call TRBJ1-2, with a tentative D call TRBD1 (6 bases). Germline V gene data show CDR1 as SGHTA and CDR2 as FQGNSA. This CDR3 has 15 amino acids. V shed 5 bases and J shed 6 bases, with 19 bases lying between them. The CDR3 DNA follows: TGTGCCAGCAGCCCCATTCATACAGGGCGGGATGGCTACACCTTC. Residues: CASSPIHTGRDGYTF.

This clone was seen only a few times. The CDR3 sequence is CASSQLTGTNYNEQFF. The CDR3 DNA reads TGCGCCAGCAGCCAACTTACCGGGACCAATTACAATGAGCAGTTCTTC. The chain links TRBV4-1 to TRBJ2-1, with D perhaps given as TRBD1 or TRBD2 (5 bases each). The CDR3 is 16 residues long. Germline loops: CDR1 MGHRA, CDR2 YSYEKL. V lost 2 bases, J lost 4 bases, and 15 bases lay in between.

This clone was counted a few times. The CDR3 nucleotides read TGTGCCAGCAGCGTAGGACGGGGAAGCTCCTACGAGCAGTACTTC. Translated, it gives CASSVGRGSSYEQYF. V gene TRBV7-3 combines with J gene TRBJ2-7; D possibly corresponds to TRBD2 (5 bases). This CDR3 is built from 15 residues. The germline CDR1 and CDR2 sequences are SGHTA and FQGTGA. The ends were cut back, 5 bases at V and 0 bases at J, with 14 bases in the middle.

There are a few counts of this clone. The chain employs TRBV7-8 and TRBJ2-1; TRBD2 aligns across 7 bases. Germline lookup yields CDR1 SGHVS and CDR2 FQNEAQ. The CDR3 runs to 15 residues. The ends lost 6 bases at V and 1 base at J; junction bases unmatched: 6. The CDR3 DNA follows: TGTGCCAGCAGAGGGGCGGGGGTGTCCTACAATGAGCAGTTCTTC. This translates into CASRGAGVSYNEQFF. The full variable domain, its missing parts supplied by reference TRBV7-8 and TRBJ2-1, is GAGVSQSPRYKVAKRGQDVALRCDPISGHVSLFWYQQALGQGPEFLTYFQNEAQLDKSGLPSDRFFAERPEGSVSTLKIQRTQQEDSAVYLCASRGAGVSYNEQFFGPGTRLTVL.

This chain connects TRBV9 to TRBJ1-3, with D perhaps matching TRBD1 (6 bases). The CDR3 sequence is 16 residues long. With 7 bases removed from V and 0 bases from J, the gap between germline ends came to 17 bases. Germline CDR1 SGDLS, CDR2 YYNGEE. As DNA, the CDR3 is TGTGCCAGCGCACGCGGACAGCTCGTCTCTGGAAACACCATATATTTT. This translates into CASARGQLVSGNTIYF.

This clone was detected only a few times. One end of the junction fails to match germline, which may point to a read error. The CDR3 reads CAIGDRGGNTIYF. CDR3 in DNA: TGTGCCATCGGTGACAGGGGAGGAAACACCATATATTTT. V usage is TRBV10-3 and J usage is TRBJ1-3; TRBD1 agrees at 8 bases. Germline CDR1 ENHRY, CDR2 SYGVKD. This CDR3 spans 13 amino acids.

This clone was counted only a few times. The chain carries TRBV21-1 and TRBJ2-2; the table's D call of TRBD2 was not tested on the DNA. TRBV21-1 is annotated as a pseudogene. The CDR3 covers 19 residues. CDR3 nucleotide sequence: TGTGCCAGCAGCAAAGTTGAGGGGGGACTAGCGGCCAACACCGGGGAGCTGTTTTTT. It is translated as CASSKVEGGLAANTGELFF.

This clone has more than one count but fewer than ten. J is TRBJ2-1 and V is TRBV29-1; D tentatively reads TRBD1 or TRBD2 (5 bases each). V was shortened by 0 bases and J by 5 bases, with 17 bases between the two germline ends. The germline CDR1 and CDR2 sequences are SQVTM and ANQGSEA. The length of the CDR3 is 16 residues. CDR3 protein: CSVEESSREYHNEQFF. CDR3 DNA: TGCAGCGTTGAAGAGTCATCCAGGGAGTATCACAATGAGCAGTTCTTC.

The chain is built from TRBV2 and TRBJ2-4; perhaps TRBD1 as D (6 bases). The germline gives CDR1 SNHLY, CDR2 FYNNEI. CDR3 length: 14 amino acids. V was cut by 3 bases and J by 10 bases, with 16 bases left in between. DNA of the CDR3: TGTGCCAGCAGTGAGGGGCAGGCCAGGGGAATTCAGTACTTC. Translation: CASSEGQARGIQYF.

This clone was counted a few times. The rearrangement links TRBV6-5 to TRBJ2-1; D is unresolved. CDR1 and CDR2 (germline): MNHEY, SVGAGI. The CDR3 sequence is 11 residues long. Trimming pared 6 bases from V and 12 bases from J, leaving 12 bases between. The CDR3 nucleotides are TGTGCCAGCAGCACCTCTGAGCGGCAGTTCTTC. Translating it yields CASSTSERQFF.

In its sample, this clone was seen a few times. This rearrangement joins TRBV5-6 to TRBJ2-1; D remains ambiguous. Looked up from germline, CDR1 is SGHDT and CDR2 is YYEEEE. Trimming took 5 bases from V and 4 from J, leaving 19 bases between them. The CDR3 contains 16 residues. This CDR3 is CASSWLRNPPYNEQFF. DNA of the CDR3: TGTGCCAGCAGTTGGCTCCGTAACCCCCCTTACAATGAGCAGTTCTTC.

This clone was counted only a few times. The genes are TRBV19 and TRBJ2-1; D gene unclear. V lost 5 bases and J 7 bases, leaving 24 bases between the germline ends. The CDR3 runs to 17 residues. Germline V CDR1 and CDR2: LNHDA, SQIVND (reference sequence). CDR3 residues: CASSDPGTAVQRNEQFF. Written as DNA, the CDR3 is TGTGCCAGTAGTGACCCCGGTACCGCAGTCCAGAGGAATGAGCAGTTCTTC.

The chain combines TRBV4-1 with TRBJ1-2; weak D call: TRBD1 (6 bases). Germline CDR1 reads MGHRA; CDR2 reads YSYEKL. The CDR3 runs to 14 residues. V was shortened by 1 base and J by 9 bases, with 15 bases between the two germline ends. The CDR3 DNA follows: TGCGCCAGCAGCCAAGGAACGGGACAAGATAGCTACACCTTC. Amino acids: CASSQGTGQDSYTF.

There are a few counts of this clone. This chain links TRBV5-5 with TRBJ1-2; 9 bases are a match to TRBD1. The CDR3 covers 15 residues. Unmatched junction bases numbered 7, after V lost 4 bases and J lost 3 bases. Germline V gene lookup returns CDR1 SGHKS and CDR2 YYEKEE (reference sequence). CDR3 region: CASSPRDRADYGYTF. CDR3 coding DNA: TGTGCCAGCAGCCCCAGGGACAGGGCGGACTATGGCTACACCTTC.

This chain joins TRBV5-6 and TRBJ2-6, with D possibly being TRBD1 (6 bases). The germline V gene has CDR1 SGHDT and CDR2 YYEEEE. This CDR3 has 17 residues. Trimming took off 6 bases at V and 2 bases at J, with 18 bases between the two ends. CDR3 amino acids: CASTLGGGGAGANVLTF. The DNA for the CDR3 is TGTGCCAGCACCCTCGGTGGGGGCGGAGCTGGGGCCAACGTCCTGACTTTC.

The chain recombines TRBV5-1 with TRBJ2-4, with a possible D match to TRBD2 (6 bases). Germline loops: CDR1 SGHRS, CDR2 YFSETQ. V lost 0 bases and J lost 8, with 15 bases in between. This CDR3 has 15 residues. The CDR3 DNA sequence: TGCGCCAGCAGCTTGGATGGCGGGGCCGGGCACATTCAGTACTTC. It translates to CASSLDGGAGHIQYF.

The V and J genes are TRBV27 and TRBJ1-6; D call uncertain. This CDR3 comprises 15 residues. The ends were cut back, 6 bases at V and 5 bases at J, with 14 bases in the middle. The germline V gene encodes CDR1 MNHEY and CDR2 SMNVEV (reference sequence). The CDR3 region is CASRWSPGNNSPLHF. In DNA, the CDR3 is TGTGCCAGCAGGTGGAGCCCGGGGAATAATTCACCCCTCCACTTT.

This clone appeared a few times. The chain couples TRBV7-2 to TRBJ2-3, with unresolved D. The V end was cut by 5 bases, the J end by 6 bases, with 9 bases between. This CDR3 has 12 amino acids. In germline, CDR1 is SGHTA, CDR2 FQGNSA. CDR3 in DNA: TGTGCCAGCAGCGGCCCGTGGGATACGCAGTATTTT. It translates to CASSGPWDTQYF.

The chain employs TRBV2 and TRBJ2-1, with D possibly TRBD2 on 5 matching bases. CDR3 size: 13 residues. Germline CDR1 and CDR2: SNHLY and FYNNEI. The V end lost 3 bases, the J end lost 6 bases, and 9 bases lay between the germline ends. The CDR3 here is CASSDTRSNEQFF. CDR3 DNA sequence: TGTGCCAGCAGTGATACTAGAAGCAATGAGCAGTTCTTC.